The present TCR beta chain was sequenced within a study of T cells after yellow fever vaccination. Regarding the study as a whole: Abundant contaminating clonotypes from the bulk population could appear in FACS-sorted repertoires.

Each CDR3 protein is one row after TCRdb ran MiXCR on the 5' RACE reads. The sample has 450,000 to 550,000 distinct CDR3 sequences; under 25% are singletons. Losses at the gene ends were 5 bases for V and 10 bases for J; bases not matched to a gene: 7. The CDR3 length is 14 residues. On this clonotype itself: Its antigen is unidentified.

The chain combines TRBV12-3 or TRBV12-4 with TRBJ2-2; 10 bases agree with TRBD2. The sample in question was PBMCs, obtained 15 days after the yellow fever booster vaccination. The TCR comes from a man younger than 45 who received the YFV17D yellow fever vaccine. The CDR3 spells CASSPGLAREELFF. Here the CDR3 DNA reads TGTGCCAGCAGTCCGGGACTAGCGCGCGAGGAGCTGTTTTTT.